This TCR beta chain is from a study of T cells in Graves' hyperthyroidism and ophthalmopathy. Study details: Upon initial diagnosis and before any treatment, peripheral blood was collected.

Comments on this clonotype: What it binds is not known.

J was trimmed by 2 bases and V by 6 bases; bases with no gene match: 9. This CDR3 is 18 amino acids long. The germline V gene has CDR1 MNHNS and CDR2 SASEGT. Whole-study findings and limits: Researchers report that a 13 V-J model separated ophthalmopathy from stable hyperthyroidism. Among clonotypes expanded in thyroid above 0.001, most were also found in blood.

RNA transcripts served as the template for amplifying TCR beta CDR3 regions. TCR CDR3 regions were first amplified by RT-PCR with HTBI primers. TCRdb re-called the multiplex PCR reads with MiXCR, one entry per CDR3 protein. This table holds hundreds of thousands of distinct CDR3 sequences, about a sixth found once. The chain combines TRBV6-1 with TRBJ2-3; 15 nucleotides line up with TRBD2. The receptor's source is a woman between 55 and 75 years old with Graves' ophthalmopathy. Material: blood. CDR3 nucleotides: TGTGCCAGCAGACCCCGGACTAGCGGGGGGGTTATCACAGATACGCAGTATTTT. This gives the protein CASRPRTSGGVITDTQYF.